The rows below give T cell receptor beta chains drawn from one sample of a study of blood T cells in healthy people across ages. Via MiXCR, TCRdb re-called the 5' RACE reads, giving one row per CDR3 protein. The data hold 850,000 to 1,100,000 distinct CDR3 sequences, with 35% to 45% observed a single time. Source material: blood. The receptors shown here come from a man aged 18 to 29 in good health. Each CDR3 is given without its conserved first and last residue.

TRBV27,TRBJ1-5,ASSLSENQPQH
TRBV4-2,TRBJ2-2,ASSQGLAGTGELF
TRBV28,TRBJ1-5,ASSLSRRGSNQPQH
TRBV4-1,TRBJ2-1,ASSQLQGGLGEF
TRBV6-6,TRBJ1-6,ASGSSSGSPLH
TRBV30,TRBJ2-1,AWSKELAGDNEQF
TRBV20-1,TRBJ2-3,SASPIAGQGEDTQY
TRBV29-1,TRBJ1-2,SVKTGSYGYT
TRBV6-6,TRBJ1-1,ASRPSEGPEAF
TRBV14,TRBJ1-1,ASSQVGRRAF
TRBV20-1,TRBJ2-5,SAQMPPGQGLETQY
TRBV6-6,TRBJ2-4,ASSTTGSIQY
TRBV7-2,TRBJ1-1,ASSLAREGGAF
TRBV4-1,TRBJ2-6,ASSQVAGANVLT
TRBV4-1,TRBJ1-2,ASSQVTENYGYT
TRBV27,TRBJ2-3,ASSLAGTTTDTQY
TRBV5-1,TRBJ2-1,ASSSGQDNEQF
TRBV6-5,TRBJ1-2,ASSTTPGAHYGYT
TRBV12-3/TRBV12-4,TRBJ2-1,ASSIAGLAIYEQF
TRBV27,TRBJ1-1,ASSNTPLGRSEAF
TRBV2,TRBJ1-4,ASSGRREEKLF
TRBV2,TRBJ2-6,TSSSDGSGANVLT
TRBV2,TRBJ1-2,ASIGTATNYGYT
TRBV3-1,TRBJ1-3,ASSPQAIGGNTIY
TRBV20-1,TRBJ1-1,SAPQGIEAF
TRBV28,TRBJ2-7,ASSFGPPGMSY
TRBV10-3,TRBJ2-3,AVGGASTDTQY
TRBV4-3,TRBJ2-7,ASSPFHEQY
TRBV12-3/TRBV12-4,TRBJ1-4,ASRPSWRPNEKLF
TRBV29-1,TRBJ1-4,SAATGTTNEKLF
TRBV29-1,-,SVVQGAYNEQY
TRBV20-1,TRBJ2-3,SASKPGTDTQY
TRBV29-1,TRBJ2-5,SVERTVQETQY
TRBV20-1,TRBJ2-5,SATSGGSEETQY
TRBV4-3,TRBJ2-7,ASSPIDRANEQY
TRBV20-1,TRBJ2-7,SASKGAPSYEQY
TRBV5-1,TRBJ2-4,ASSPKDRGAKNIQY
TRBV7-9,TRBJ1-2,ASSLADSGGGYT
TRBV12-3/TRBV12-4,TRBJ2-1,ASSVGISSYNEQF
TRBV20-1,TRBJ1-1,SARSGTGGMNTEAF
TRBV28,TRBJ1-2,ASSLSIQKTYGYT
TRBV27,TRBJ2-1,ASSPTSGGPYEQF
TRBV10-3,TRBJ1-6,AISESGPNSPLH
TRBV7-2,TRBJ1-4,ASSSDRGVGEKQF
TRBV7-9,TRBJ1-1,ASSSGEGPNTEAF
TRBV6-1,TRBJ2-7,ASSRTAGEDYEQY
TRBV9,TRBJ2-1,ASSGGSRGPGRRYEQF
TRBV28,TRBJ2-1,ASSFGTGFNEQF
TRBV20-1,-,SAISGESYNEQY
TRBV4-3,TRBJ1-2,ASSQEGGEPYGYT
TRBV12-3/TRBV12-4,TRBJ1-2,ASSLPGCGYT